These 29 T cell receptor beta chains share one sample of origin, sequenced in a study of PD-L1 blockade in urothelial cancer. The assay was immunoSEQ multiplex PCR, and TCRdb's table has in-frame clones only and misses some. The sample carries about 84,000 clones, roughly 90% recorded once. Specimen: PBMCs, collected around atezolizumab (anti-PD-L1) treatment. These receptors were obtained from a man between 60 and 75 years old with urothelial cancer.

This chain joins TRBV9 and TRBJ2-5; 7 nucleotides agree with TRBD2. J lost 5 bases, V lost 0 bases, and 19 bases had no gene match. Per germline, CDR1 SGDLS and CDR2 YYNGEE. This CDR3 spans 19 amino acids. CDR3 amino acids: CASSVGLEGRLADLETQYF. CDR3 bases: TGTGCCAGCAGCGTAGGTCTTGAGGGACGACTAGCTGATCTGGAGACCCAGTACTTC. The full variable domain, with the rest looked up from reference TRBV9 and TRBJ2-5, is DSGVTQTPKHLITATGQRVTLRCSPRSGDLSVYWYQQSLDQGLQFLIQYYNGEERAKGNILERFSAQQFPDLHSELNLSSLELGDSALYFCASSVGLEGRLADLETQYFGPGTRLLVL.

The chain employs TRBV5-1 and TRBJ1-1; TRBD1 agrees at 7 bases. CDR3 length: 16 residues. V dropped 4 bases and J dropped 4; count of bases not matched to a gene: 13. Germline V CDR1 and CDR2: SGHRS, YFSETQ. This CDR3 is CASSPLPGTAGTEAFF. The CDR3 region has the DNA TGCGCCAGCAGCCCGCTACCCGGGACAGCGGGCACTGAAGCTTTCTTT.

This clone was observed a few times. This sequence joins TRBV5-6 and TRBJ2-7, with 13 bases identical to TRBD2. The junction had 17 bases not matched to a gene; V was cut back by 3 bases and J by 5 bases. The germline CDR1 and CDR2 sequences are SGHDT and YYEEEE. CDR3 length equals 19 residues. CDR3 amino acids: CASSYVLPGLAGNVHEQYF. The DNA for the CDR3 is TGTGCCAGCAGCTATGTCCTCCCGGGACTAGCGGGAAACGTCCACGAGCAGTACTTC.

The sample holds a few counts of this clone. This chain uses TRBV4-2 with TRBJ1-6; TRBD1 aligns across 7 bases. The V segment lost 0 bases and the J segment 9 bases; nucleotides outside the gene matches: 5. The CDR3 runs 15 residues. Germline lookup yields CDR1 LGHNA and CDR2 YNFKEQ. As DNA, the CDR3 is TGTGCCAGCAGCCAAGATAAGCAGGGGGGTTCACCCCTCCACTTT. It is translated as CASSQDKQGGSPLHF.

V gene TRBV7-9 combines with J gene TRBJ2-5, with 15 bases that match TRBD2. The junction had 6 bases not matched to a gene; V was cut back by 5 bases and J by 5 bases. The CDR3 is made up of 16 amino acids. Germline loops: CDR1 SEHNR, CDR2 FQNEAQ (reference sequence). The CDR3 sequence: CASSQGLAGGWETQYF. CDR3 coding DNA: TGTGCCAGCAGCCAGGGACTAGCGGGAGGTTGGGAGACCCAGTACTTC.

The chain links TRBV11-2 to TRBJ1-3; D gene ambiguous. The V end was cut by 4 bases, the J end by 8 bases, with 12 bases between. The CDR3 contains 13 residues. Per the germline V gene, CDR1 is SGHAT and CDR2 is FQNNGV. The CDR3 nucleotides read TGTGCCAGCAGCTCATCCCTCCCGGACACCATATATTTT. Its protein product is CASSSSLPDTIYF.

This sequence joins TRBV27 and TRBJ2-2; no firm D call. The germline gives CDR1 MNHEY, CDR2 SMNVEV (reference sequence). V was pared by 5 bases and J by 7 bases, with 8 bases between. The CDR3 contains 12 residues. The CDR3, as DNA: TGTGCCAGCAGTACTATTGGCGGGGAGCTGTTTTTT. It is translated as CASSTIGGELFF.

The rearrangement joins TRBV7-4 to TRBJ2-1; 7 positions match TRBD2. CDR1 SGHVT and CDR2 SQSDAQ come from the germline V gene. The CDR3 spans 20 residues. The ends lost 3 bases at V and 2 bases at J; junction bases unmatched: 19. CDR3: CASSFYAISRQREPYNEQFF. As DNA, the CDR3 is TGTGCCAGCAGCTTCTACGCGATAAGTCGGCAGCGGGAACCCTACAATGAGCAGTTCTTC.

V is TRBV6-6 and J is TRBJ1-5; maybe TRBD1 (6 bases). Germline V gene sequence: CDR1 MNHNY, CDR2 SVGAGI (reference sequence). V lost 2 bases to trimming and J lost 3 bases, with 14 bases between them. The CDR3 is 16 amino acids. The CDR3 DNA is TGTGCCAGCAGTTACCAGCCCGGGACACTCAATCAGCCCCAGCATTTT. This sequence encodes CASSYQPGTLNQPQHF.

The chain uses TRBV6-5 and TRBJ2-1; D gene unclear. V was clipped by 7 bases and J by 6 bases, with 19 bases between them. There are 15 residues in the CDR3. Germline V CDR1 and CDR2: MNHEY, SVGAGI. The CDR3 spells CASTRHRSNINEQFF. As DNA, the CDR3 is TGTGCCAGCACCAGGCACAGATCAAATATCAATGAGCAGTTCTTC.

This chain joins TRBV2 and TRBJ2-3; TRBD1 matches at 10 bases. This CDR3 spans 15 amino acids. Germline V gene data show CDR1 as SNHLY and CDR2 as FYNNEI. V was pared by 5 bases and J by 3 bases, with 5 bases of the junction left unmatched. This CDR3 reads CASSLDRGSTDTQYF. CDR3 DNA: TGTGCCAGCAGTTTGGACAGGGGGTCGACAGATACGCAGTATTTT.

The V gene is TRBV19, the J gene TRBJ2-3, with D perhaps TRBD2 (7 bases). The CDR3 length is 15 residues. V lost 3 bases and J lost 4, with 14 bases in between. The V gene's germline CDR1 is LNHDA and CDR2 SQIVND (reference sequence). The CDR3 region is CASSMGGGWADTQYF. DNA of the CDR3: TGTGCCAGTAGTATGGGCGGGGGCTGGGCAGATACGCAGTATTTT.

The chain uses TRBV9 and TRBJ2-3; 11 bases match TRBD2. The trim removed 3 bases at V and 3 bases at J, leaving 6 bases unmatched. The CDR3 contains 16 residues. Germline V CDR1 and CDR2: SGDLS, YYNGEE. The CDR3 sequence is CASSALSSGRTDTQYF. The CDR3 region has the DNA TGTGCCAGCAGCGCGCTATCTAGCGGGAGGACAGATACGCAGTATTTT.

The V call is TRBV28, the J call TRBJ2-3; tentatively, D is TRBD2 (6 bases). Trimming cost V 10 bases and J 4 bases, with 9 bases left between them. Looked up from germline, CDR1 is MDHEN and CDR2 is SYDVKM. The CDR3 length is 11 residues. CDR3 amino acids: CATWGADTQYF. CDR3 in DNA: TGTGCCACCTGGGGGGCAGATACGCAGTATTTT.

In DNA, the CDR3 is TGTGCCAGCAGCCTAGGGGCTACGGGGGGAGTGGTCGAGCAGTACTTC. Translation gives CASSLGATGGVVEQYF. The chain employs TRBV4-2 and TRBJ2-7, with TRBD2 matching over 7 bases. CDR1 and CDR2 from the germline V gene are LGHNA and YNFKEQ. The CDR3 runs to 16 residues. The trim removed 4 bases at V and 6 bases at J, leaving 15 bases unmatched.

The chain carries TRBV30 and TRBJ2-7; 12 nucleotides agree with TRBD1. The V segment lost 4 bases and the J segment 4 bases; nucleotides outside the gene matches: 5. The CDR3 is made up of 14 amino acids. CDR1 is GTSNPN, CDR2 SVGIG, per germline (reference sequence). The CDR3: CAWKLGQGAYEQYF. The DNA of the CDR3 is TGTGCCTGGAAGCTGGGACAGGGGGCGTACGAGCAGTACTTC. Complete variable domain (other parts from reference TRBV30 and TRBJ2-7): SQTIHQWPATLVQPVGSPLSLECTVEGTSNPNLYWYRQAAGRGLQLLFYSVGIGQISSEVPQNLSASRPQDRQFILSSKKLLLSDSGFYLCAWKLGQGAYEQYFGPGTRLTVT.

The rearrangement uses TRBV7-9 and TRBJ1-2; 8 positions agree with TRBD1. CDR1 and CDR2 (germline): SEHNR, FQNEAQ (reference sequence). Losses at the gene ends were 4 bases for V and 4 bases for J; bases not matched to a gene: 14. This CDR3 contains 17 residues. This chain's CDR3 is CASSYDIVGGTGYGYTF. The CDR3 nucleotides are TGTGCCAGCAGCTACGACATTGTCGGGGGGACAGGCTATGGCTACACCTTC.

The rearrangement joins TRBV11-1 to TRBJ2-5; 7 bases align to TRBD2. J was trimmed by 5 bases and V by 8 bases; bases with no gene match: 2. In germline, CDR1 is SGHAT, CDR2 FQDESV (reference sequence). This CDR3 has 11 residues. The CDR3 spells CASSGGETQYF. The CDR3 nucleotides are TGTGCCAGCTCCGGGGGGGAGACCCAGTACTTC.

The chain carries TRBV7-9 and TRBJ1-1, with TRBD1 matching over 9 bases. V was pared by 5 bases and J by 4 bases, with 5 bases of the junction left unmatched. Per germline, CDR1 SEHNR and CDR2 FQNEAQ (reference sequence). This CDR3 has 14 residues. The CDR3 DNA reads as TGTGCCAGCAGCCTTGGACAGGGGACCACTGAAGCTTTCTTT. This translates into CASSLGQGTTEAFF.

The V gene is TRBV28, the J gene TRBJ1-1; TRBD1 matches 7 bases. This CDR3 contains 14 residues. CDR1 is MDHEN and CDR2 is SYDVKM in the germline V gene. V trimming: 6 bases; J trimming: 3 bases; junction bases outside the gene matches: 7. CDR3 loop: CASSPLDRDTEAFF. CDR3 bases: TGTGCCAGCAGCCCTCTCGACAGGGACACTGAAGCTTTCTTT.

The rearrangement uses TRBV5-1 and TRBJ2-5, with D perhaps matching TRBD1 (5 bases). V shed 0 bases and J shed 7 bases, with 13 bases lying between them. Germline V gene lookup returns CDR1 SGHRS and CDR2 YFSETQ. CDR3 length equals 14 residues. CDR3 DNA: TGCGCCAGCAGCTTGGCCCTAGGGGAAGGGACCCAGTACTTC. This encodes CASSLALGEGTQYF.

The chain has TRBV4-3 and TRBJ2-5; 11 positions match TRBD1. The CDR3 loop spans 15 amino acids. Germline values: CDR1 LGHNA, CDR2 YSLEER. V was clipped by 4 bases and J by 2 bases; unmatched bases: 3. The CDR3 spells CASSRGQGEQETQYF. The CDR3 DNA is TGCGCCAGCAGCCGGGGACAGGGGGAACAAGAGACCCAGTACTTC.

V gene TRBV19 combines with J gene TRBJ1-5, with 7 positions matching TRBD1. Per germline, CDR1 LNHDA and CDR2 SQIVND (reference sequence). J was trimmed by 2 bases and V by 9 bases; bases with no gene match: 1. CDR3 length: 12 residues. DNA of the CDR3: TGTGCCAGCGGACAGGGCAATCAGCCCCAGCATTTT. Its translation is CASGQGNQPQHF.

This rearrangement joins TRBV14 to TRBJ2-3; no clear D gene. CDR3 length equals 13 residues. Germline V gene data show CDR1 as SGHDN and CDR2 as FVKESK. Trimming took off 4 bases at V and 2 bases at J, with 7 bases between the two ends. As DNA, the CDR3 is TGTGCCAGCAGCCCGAGTACCACAGATACGCAGTATTTT. Amino acids: CASSPSTTDTQYF.

The genes are TRBV11-2 and TRBJ2-3; TRBD2 aligns across 8 bases. Germline assignment: CDR1 SGHAT and CDR2 FQNNGV. Losses at the gene ends were 5 bases for V and 11 bases for J; bases not matched to a gene: 6. CDR3 size: 12 residues. The CDR3 sequence is CASSPGGGGQYF. CDR3 sequence (DNA): TGTGCCAGCAGCCCGGGGGGGGGCGGGCAGTATTTT.

The chain has TRBV4-1 and TRBJ2-3; 8 nucleotides line up with TRBD2. Germline V gene data show CDR1 as MGHRA and CDR2 as YSYEKL. Germline trimming cut 0 bases from V and 5 bases from J; bases unmatched to any gene: 4. This CDR3 is 15 amino acids long. The CDR3 reads CASSQDGTRKDTQYF. The DNA of the CDR3 is TGCGCCAGCAGCCAAGATGGGACTAGGAAAGATACGCAGTATTTT.

The rearrangement joins TRBV10-1 to TRBJ2-3; 7 bases are a match to TRBD1. The CDR3 loop spans 13 amino acids. V trimming: 10 bases; J trimming: 0 bases; junction bases outside the gene matches: 4. Germline V gene lookup returns CDR1 WNHNN and CDR2 SYGVQD (reference sequence). CDR3 sequence reads: CANDRVSTDTQYF. DNA of the CDR3: TGCGCCAACGACAGGGTAAGCACAGATACGCAGTATTTT.

This clone showed up just once. This chain connects TRBV7-3 to TRBJ2-1; tentatively, D is TRBD1 (5 bases). Germline V gene data show CDR1 as SGHTA and CDR2 as FQGTGA. This CDR3 has 16 residues. Trimming pared 0 bases from V and 3 bases from J, leaving 12 bases between. This CDR3 reads CASSLTGGADYNEQFF. For the CDR3, the DNA is TGTGCCAGCAGCTTAACCGGTGGGGCCGACTACAATGAGCAGTTCTTC.

The rearrangement uses TRBV5-4 and TRBJ1-2, with D possibly TRBD1 on 5 matching bases. The CDR3 runs 18 residues. Trimming pared 0 bases from V and 4 bases from J, leaving 22 bases between. Per the germline V gene, CDR1 is SGHNT and CDR2 is YYREEE (reference sequence). This CDR3 is CASSLGKASIQGSYGYTF. For the CDR3, the DNA is TGTGCCAGCAGCTTGGGAAAAGCCTCGATTCAGGGCTCCTATGGCTACACCTTC.